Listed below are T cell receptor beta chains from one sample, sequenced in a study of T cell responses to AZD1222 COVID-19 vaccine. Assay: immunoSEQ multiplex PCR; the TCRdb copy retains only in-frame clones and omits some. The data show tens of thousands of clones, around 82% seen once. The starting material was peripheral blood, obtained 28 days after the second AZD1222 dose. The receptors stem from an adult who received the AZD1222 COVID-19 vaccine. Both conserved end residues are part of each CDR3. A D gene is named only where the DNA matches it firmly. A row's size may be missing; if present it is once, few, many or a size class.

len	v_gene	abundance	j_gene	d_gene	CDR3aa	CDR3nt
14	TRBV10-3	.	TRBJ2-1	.	CAISEVRRKNEQFF	TGTGCCATCAGTGAGGTTCGTCGTAAAAATGAGCAGTTCTTC
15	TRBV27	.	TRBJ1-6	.	CASRVGRANNSPLHF	TGTGCCAGCAGGGTAGGCCGCGCTAATAATTCACCCCTCCACTTT
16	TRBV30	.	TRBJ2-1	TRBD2	CACSEDGLAAYNEQFF	TGTGCCTGTTCAGAAGATGGGCTAGCGGCCTACAATGAGCAGTTCTTC
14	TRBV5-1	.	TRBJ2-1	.	CASSFPDSYNEQFF	TGCGCCAGCAGCTTTCCGGACAGCTACAATGAGCAGTTCTTC
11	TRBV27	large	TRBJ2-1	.	CASSLYNEQFF	TGTGCCAGCAGTTTATACAATGAGCAGTTCTTC
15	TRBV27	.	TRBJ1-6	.	CASSLHKESNSPLHF	TGTGCCAGCAGTTTACACAAGGAATCGAACTCACCCCTCCACTTT
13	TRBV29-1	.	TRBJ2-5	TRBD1	CSVETGADETQYF	TGCAGCGTTGAAACAGGGGCCGATGAGACCCAGTACTTC
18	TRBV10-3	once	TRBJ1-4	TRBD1	CAISVDRLASTTNEKLFF	TGTGCCATCTCCGTGGACAGGTTGGCTTCGACAACTAATGAAAAACTGTTTTTT
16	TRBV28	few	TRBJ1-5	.	CASSRPGGLSNQPQHF	TGTGCCAGCAGTCGACCCGGGGGACTTAGCAATCAGCCCCAGCATTTT
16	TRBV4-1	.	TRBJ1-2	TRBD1	CASSQAGQARNYGYTF	TGCGCCAGCAGCCAAGCGGGACAGGCGAGAAACTATGGCTACACCTTC
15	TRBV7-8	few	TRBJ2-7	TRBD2	CASTSVAGAGYEQYF	TGTGCCAGCACCTCCGTCGCGGGAGCGGGCTACGAGCAGTACTTC
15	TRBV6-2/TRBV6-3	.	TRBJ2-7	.	CASSYPKQERAEQYF	TGTGCCAGCAGTTACCCCAAACAAGAGAGGGCCGAGCAGTACTTC
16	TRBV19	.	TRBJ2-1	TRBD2	CASSIHLRAGDNEQFF	TGTGCCAGTAGTATCCACCTCCGAGCGGGAGACAATGAGCAGTTCTTC
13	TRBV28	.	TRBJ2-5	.	CASSFGIPETQYF	TGTGCCAGCAGTTTTGGCATCCCAGAGACCCAGTACTTC
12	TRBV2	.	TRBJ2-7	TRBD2	CASSAAGDEQYF	TGTGCCAGCAGTGCCGCGGGGGACGAGCAGTACTTC
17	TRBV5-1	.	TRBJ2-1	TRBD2	CASSPFRSGRTYNEQFF	TGCGCCAGCAGCCCGTTCCGTAGCGGGAGAACTTACAATGAGCAGTTCTTC
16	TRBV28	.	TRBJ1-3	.	CASSLPDTFSGNTIYF	TGTGCCAGCAGCCTCCCCGACACGTTCTCTGGAAACACCATATATTTT
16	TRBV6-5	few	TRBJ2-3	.	CASSYRGKLGTDTQYF	TGTGCCAGCAGTTACCGGGGTAAACTCGGCACAGATACGCAGTATTTT
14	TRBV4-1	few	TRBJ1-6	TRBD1	CASSVQGDNSPLHF	TGCGCCAGCAGCGTCCAGGGGGATAATTCACCCCTCCACTTT
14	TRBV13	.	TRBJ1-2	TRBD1	CASSPRQGMGGYTF	TGTGCCAGCAGCCCCAGACAGGGAATGGGTGGCTACACCTTC
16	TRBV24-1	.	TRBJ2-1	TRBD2	CATSDLRASGYNEQFF	TGTGCCACCAGTGATTTGCGGGCTAGCGGTTACAATGAGCAGTTCTTC
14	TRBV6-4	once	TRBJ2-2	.	CASSPVGGTGELFF	TGTGCCAGCAGCCCCGTAGGCGGCACCGGGGAGCTGTTTTTT
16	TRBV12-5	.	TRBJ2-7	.	CASGLVGNTISYEQYF	TGTGCTAGTGGTTTGGTAGGGAACACCATCTCCTACGAGCAGTACTTC
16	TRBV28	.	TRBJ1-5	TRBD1	CASSSFGTGGPRPQHF	TGTGCCAGCAGCTCCTTTGGGACAGGGGGCCCGAGGCCCCAGCATTTT
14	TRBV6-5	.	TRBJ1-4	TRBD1	CASRTGTGDEKLFF	TGTGCCAGCAGAACCGGGACAGGGGACGAAAAACTGTTTTTT
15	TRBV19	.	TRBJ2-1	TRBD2	CASTSGTSGNNEQFF	TGTGCCAGTACCTCCGGGACTAGCGGTAACAATGAGCAGTTCTTC
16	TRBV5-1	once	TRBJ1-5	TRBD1	CASSYAGTGENQPQHF	TGCGCCAGCAGCTACGCCGGGACAGGGGAGAATCAGCCCCAGCATTTT
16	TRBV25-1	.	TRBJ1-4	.	CASSSTRGPANEKLFF	TGTGCCAGCAGTAGTACCAGGGGACCCGCGAATGAAAAACTGTTTTTT